This T cell receptor (beta chain) was identified in a study of beta chain features in type 1 diabetes. V shed 0 bases, J shed 10 bases, and the junction held 5 bases outside the gene matches. CDR3 length: 14 amino acids. CDR1 SGDLS and CDR2 YYNGEE come from the germline V gene. On this clone: Antigen: not known.

Researchers reported sorting CD4+ naive, central memory, regulatory and stem cell-like memory cells via CD45RO/CCR7/CD25/CD127/CD95/CD27. Every bit of the isolated RNA underwent reverse transcription, so sequencing read expressed TCRB transcripts. It was found that naive, central memory and regulatory T cell samples averaged about 3.57 million reads. Produced via immunoSEQ multiplex PCR; TCRdb's table is partial and in-frame only. Here the sample spans roughly 140,000 clones, approximately 10% being singletons. Study findings and constraints: Fewer junction insertions and more nucleotide deletions appeared in type 1 diabetes patients. Among all four CD4+ subsets, Type 1 diabetes patients had TCRB CDR3s that were moderately but significantly shorter.

The receptor was derived from a man aged 30 to 45 with type 1 diabetes. The specimen was central memory CD4+ T cells from blood. J is TRBJ2-1 and V is TRBV9; 9 positions match TRBD2. CDR3 coding DNA: TGTGCCAGCAGCGTAGGTAGCGGGAGAGTGGAGCAGTTCTTC. It translates to CASSVGSGRVEQFF.